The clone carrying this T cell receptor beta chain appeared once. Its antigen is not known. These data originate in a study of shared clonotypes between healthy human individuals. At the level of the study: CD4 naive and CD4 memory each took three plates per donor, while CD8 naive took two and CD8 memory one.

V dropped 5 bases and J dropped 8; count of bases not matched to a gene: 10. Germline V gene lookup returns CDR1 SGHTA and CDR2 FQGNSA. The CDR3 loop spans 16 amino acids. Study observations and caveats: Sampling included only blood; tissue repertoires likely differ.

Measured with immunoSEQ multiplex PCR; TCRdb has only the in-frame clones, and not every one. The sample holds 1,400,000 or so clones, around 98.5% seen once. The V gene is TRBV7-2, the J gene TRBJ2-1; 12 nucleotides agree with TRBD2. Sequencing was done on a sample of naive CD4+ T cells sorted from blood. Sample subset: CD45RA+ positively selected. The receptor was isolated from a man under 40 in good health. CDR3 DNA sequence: TGTGCCAGCAGCCCGTCTAGCGGGAGGGCCCCCGATGAGCAGTTCTTC. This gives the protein CASSPSSGRAPDEQFF.